These T cell receptor beta chains were read from a single sample in a study of control samples from healthy donors and cancer patients. Assay used: immunoSEQ multiplex PCR; TCRdb lists only in-frame clones, some missing. This repertoire shows 150,000 to 200,000 clones, more than 90% found once; its top ten account for just over 2%. Sample: blood. The source of these receptors is a woman aged 35 to 49 in good health. CDR3s include the opening cysteine and the closing phenylalanine or tryptophan. A D gene is named only where the DNA matches it firmly.

TGCGCCAGCAGCTCACGACAGGGGGCTAACTATGGCTACACCTTC CASSSRQGANYGYTF TRBJ1-2 TRBV5-1 TRBD1
TGTGCCAGCAGTCGGGACAGGGGGCTTCAGCCCCAGCATTTT CASSRDRGLQPQHF TRBJ1-5 TRBV6-6 TRBD1
TGTGCCAGTAGTATTGGAGGGACAGGGTATTACAATGAGCAGTTCTTC CASSIGGTGYYNEQFF TRBJ2-1 TRBV19 TRBD1
TGTGCCAGCAGTCCCAACCCCGGGGAGGGCGGCAAAAACATTCAGTACTTC CASSPNPGEGGKNIQYF TRBJ2-4 TRBV6-6 TRBD2
TGCGCCAGCAGTGTACAGGGAGGCTCTGGAAACACCATATATTTT CASSVQGGSGNTIYF TRBJ1-3 TRBV5-1 -
TGTGCCAGCAGCTTAGCCGGGAAGAACACTGAAGCTTTCTTT CASSLAGKNTEAFF TRBJ1-1 TRBV7-2 -
TGCAGCGTTGATCAGGCGTACAATGAGCAGTTCTTC CSVDQAYNEQFF TRBJ2-1 TRBV29-1 -
TGTGCCAGCCCCCCATGCCCGGGCACTGAAGCTTTCTTT CASPPCPGTEAFF TRBJ1-1 TRBV9 -
TGCGCCAGCAGCTGGGGGGACACGTCTGAGCCCCAGCATTTT CASSWGDTSEPQHF TRBJ1-5 TRBV5-1 -
TGTGCCAGCCCCCAAGGGCGTTCCGGGACAGGTTTCGGCTACACCTTC CASPQGRSGTGFGYTF TRBJ1-2 TRBV7-2 TRBD1
TGTGCCAGCAGTTCCCCGGACGGTAGGTGGAATGGCTACACCTTC CASSSPDGRWNGYTF TRBJ1-2 TRBV28 -